The 2 T cell receptor beta chains reported below all come from one sample, sequenced in a study of T cell responses to AZD1222 COVID-19 vaccine. Clones were sequenced by immunoSEQ multiplex PCR, and TCRdb holds only the in-frame ones, with some missing. The table includes about 160,000 clones, approximately 90% detected once. Sequences were derived from peripheral blood, sampled on day 0 of AZD1222 vaccination. All receptors derive from an adult in good health.

The table lists this clone with a count of one. This chain links TRBV7-6 with TRBJ1-2, with D perhaps matching TRBD1 (5 bases). The CDR3 consists of 16 residues. Germline lookup yields CDR1 SGHVS and CDR2 FNYEAQ. Trimming shortened V by 0 bases and J by 2 bases, and 13 bases separated the two germline ends. The CDR3 nucleotides read TGTGCCAGCAGCTTAGCTGGGGGGATGCTGAACTATGGCTACACCTTC. Its translation: CASSLAGGMLNYGYTF.

This chain joins TRBV6-6 and TRBJ1-3; perhaps TRBD1 as D (5 bases). Per germline, CDR1 MNHNY and CDR2 SVGAGI (reference sequence). The CDR3 is made up of 15 amino acids. Trimming removed 4 bases from V and 3 bases from J, with 13 bases in between. The CDR3: CASSFNQGSGNTIYF. In nucleotides, the CDR3 is TGTGCCAGCAGTTTCAATCAGGGCAGTGGAAACACCATATATTTT.